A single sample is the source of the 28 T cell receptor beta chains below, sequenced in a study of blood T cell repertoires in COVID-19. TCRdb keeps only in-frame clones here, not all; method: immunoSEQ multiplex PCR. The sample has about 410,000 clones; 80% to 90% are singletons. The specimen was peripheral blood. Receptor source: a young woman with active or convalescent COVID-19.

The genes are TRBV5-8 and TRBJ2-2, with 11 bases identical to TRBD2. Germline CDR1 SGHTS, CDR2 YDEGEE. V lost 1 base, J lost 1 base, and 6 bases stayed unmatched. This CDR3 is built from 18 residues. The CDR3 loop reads CASSLWLLAGENTGELFF. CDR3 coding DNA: TGTGCCAGCAGCTTGTGGTTACTAGCGGGGGAGAACACCGGGGAGCTGTTTTTT.

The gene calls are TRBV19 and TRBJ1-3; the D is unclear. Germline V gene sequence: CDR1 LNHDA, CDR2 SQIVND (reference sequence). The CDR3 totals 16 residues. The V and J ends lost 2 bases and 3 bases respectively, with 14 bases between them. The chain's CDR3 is CASSIQAGPGGNTIYF. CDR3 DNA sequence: TGTGCCAGTAGTATACAGGCGGGTCCTGGTGGAAACACCATATATTTT. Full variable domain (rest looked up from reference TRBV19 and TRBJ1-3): DGGITQSPKYLFRKEGQNVTLSCEQNLNHDAMYWYRQDPGQGLRLIYYSQIVNDFQKGDIAEGYSVSREKKESFPLTVTSAQKNPTAFYLCASSIQAGPGGNTIYFGEGSWLTVV.

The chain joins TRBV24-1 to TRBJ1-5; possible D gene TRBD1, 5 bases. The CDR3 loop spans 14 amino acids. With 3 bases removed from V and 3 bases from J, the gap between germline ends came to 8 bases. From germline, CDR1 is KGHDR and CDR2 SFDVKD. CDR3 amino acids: CATSDGASNQPQHF. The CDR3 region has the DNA TGTGCCACCAGTGATGGGGCATCCAATCAGCCCCAGCATTTT.

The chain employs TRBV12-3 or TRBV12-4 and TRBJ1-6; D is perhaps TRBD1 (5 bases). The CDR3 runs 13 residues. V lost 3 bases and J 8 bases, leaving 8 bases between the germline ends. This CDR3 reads CASSFGGDSPLHF. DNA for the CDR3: TGTGCCAGCAGTTTCGGGGGAGATTCACCCCTCCACTTT.

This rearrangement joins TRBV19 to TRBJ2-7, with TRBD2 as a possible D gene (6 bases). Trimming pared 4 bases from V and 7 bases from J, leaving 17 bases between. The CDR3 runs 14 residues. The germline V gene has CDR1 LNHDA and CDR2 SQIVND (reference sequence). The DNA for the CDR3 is TGTGCCAGTAGTACGGGACTGGAGCAAGGGGAGCAGTACTTC. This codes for CASSTGLEQGEQYF. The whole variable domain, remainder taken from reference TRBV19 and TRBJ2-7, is DGGITQSPKYLFRKEGQNVTLSCEQNLNHDAMYWYRQDPGQGLRLIYYSQIVNDFQKGDIAEGYSVSREKKESFPLTVTSAQKNPTAFYLCASSTGLEQGEQYFGPGTRLTVT.

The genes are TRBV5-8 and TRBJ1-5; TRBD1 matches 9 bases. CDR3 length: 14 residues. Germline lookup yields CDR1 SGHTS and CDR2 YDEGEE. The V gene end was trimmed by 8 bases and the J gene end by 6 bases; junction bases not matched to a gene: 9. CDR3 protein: CASARDRVRQPQHF. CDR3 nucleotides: TGTGCCAGTGCACGGGACAGGGTTCGTCAGCCCCAGCATTTT.

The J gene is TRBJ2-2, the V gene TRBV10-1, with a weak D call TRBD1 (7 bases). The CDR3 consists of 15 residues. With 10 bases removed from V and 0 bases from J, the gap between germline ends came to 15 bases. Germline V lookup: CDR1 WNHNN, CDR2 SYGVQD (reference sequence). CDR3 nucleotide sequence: TGCGCCACAAACTCAGGGGGGCCGAACACCGGGGAGCTGTTTTTT. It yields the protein CATNSGGPNTGELFF.

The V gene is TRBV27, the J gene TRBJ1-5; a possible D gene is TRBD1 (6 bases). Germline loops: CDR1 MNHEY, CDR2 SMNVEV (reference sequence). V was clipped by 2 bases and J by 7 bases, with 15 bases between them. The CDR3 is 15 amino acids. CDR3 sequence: CASSLTGMGLQPQHF. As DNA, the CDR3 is TGTGCCAGCAGTTTAACAGGGATGGGTCTGCAGCCCCAGCATTTT.

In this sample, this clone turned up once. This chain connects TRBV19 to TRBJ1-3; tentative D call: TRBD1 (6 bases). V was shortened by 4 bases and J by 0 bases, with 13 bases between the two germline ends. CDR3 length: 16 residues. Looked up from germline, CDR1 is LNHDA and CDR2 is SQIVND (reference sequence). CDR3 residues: CASSRRQEDSGNTIYF. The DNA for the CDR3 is TGTGCCAGTAGTAGGAGACAGGAAGACTCTGGAAACACCATATATTTT.

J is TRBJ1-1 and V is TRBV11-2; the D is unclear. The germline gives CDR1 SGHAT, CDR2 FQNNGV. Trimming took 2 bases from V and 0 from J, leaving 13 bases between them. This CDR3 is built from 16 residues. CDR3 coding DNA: TGTGCCAGCAGCTTATCTGGAGGAATGGTGAACACTGAAGCTTTCTTT. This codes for CASSLSGGMVNTEAFF.

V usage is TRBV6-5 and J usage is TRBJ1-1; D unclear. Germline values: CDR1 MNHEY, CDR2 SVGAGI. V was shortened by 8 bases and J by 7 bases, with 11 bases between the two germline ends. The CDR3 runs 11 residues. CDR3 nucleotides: TGTGCCAGCGGCTTTGGAGTTGAAGCTTTCTTT. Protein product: CASGFGVEAFF.

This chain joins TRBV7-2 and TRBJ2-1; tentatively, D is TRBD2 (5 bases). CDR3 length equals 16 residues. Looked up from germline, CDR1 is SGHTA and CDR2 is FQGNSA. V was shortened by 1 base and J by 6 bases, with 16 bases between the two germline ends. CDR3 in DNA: TGTGCCAGCAGCTTAGGGACTTTCCTACTTGGCAATGAGCAGTTCTTC. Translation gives CASSLGTFLLGNEQFF.

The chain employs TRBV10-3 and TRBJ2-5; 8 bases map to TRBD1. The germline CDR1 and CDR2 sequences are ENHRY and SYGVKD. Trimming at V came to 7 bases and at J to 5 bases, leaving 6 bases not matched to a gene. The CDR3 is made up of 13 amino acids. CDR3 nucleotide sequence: TGTGCCATCACCTCGGACAGGGATGAGACCCAGTACTTC. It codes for CAITSDRDETQYF.

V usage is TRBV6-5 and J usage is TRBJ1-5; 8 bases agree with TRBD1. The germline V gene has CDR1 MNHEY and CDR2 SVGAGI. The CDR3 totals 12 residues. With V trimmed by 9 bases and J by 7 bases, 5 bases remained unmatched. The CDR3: CASGQGRQPQHF. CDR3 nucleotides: TGTGCCAGTGGACAGGGACGACAGCCCCAGCATTTT.

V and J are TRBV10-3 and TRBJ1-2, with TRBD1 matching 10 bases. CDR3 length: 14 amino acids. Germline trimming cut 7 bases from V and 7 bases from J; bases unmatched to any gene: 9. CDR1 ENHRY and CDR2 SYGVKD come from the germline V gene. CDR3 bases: TGTGCCATCAACCCGACAGGGGGCGCGAGTGGCTACACCTTC. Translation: CAINPTGGASGYTF.

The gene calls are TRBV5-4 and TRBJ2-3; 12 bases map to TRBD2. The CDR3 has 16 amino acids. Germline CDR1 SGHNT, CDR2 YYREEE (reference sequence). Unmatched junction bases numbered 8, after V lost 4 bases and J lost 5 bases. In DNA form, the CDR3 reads TGTGCCAGCAGCCGATATTCTAGCGGGGGGGAAGATACGCAGTATTTT. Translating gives CASSRYSSGGEDTQYF.

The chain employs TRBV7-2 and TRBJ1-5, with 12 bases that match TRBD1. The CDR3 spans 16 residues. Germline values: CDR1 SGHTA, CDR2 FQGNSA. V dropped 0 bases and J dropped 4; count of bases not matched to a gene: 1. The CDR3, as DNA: TGTGCCAGCAGCTTAGCGGGACAGGGGGCTAATCAGCCCCAGCATTTT. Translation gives CASSLAGQGANQPQHF.

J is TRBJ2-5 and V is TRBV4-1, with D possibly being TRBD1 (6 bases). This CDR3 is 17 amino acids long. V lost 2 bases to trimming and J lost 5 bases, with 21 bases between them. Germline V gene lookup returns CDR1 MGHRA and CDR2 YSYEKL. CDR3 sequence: CASSQRLPGAGVETQYF. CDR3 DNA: TGCGCCAGCAGCCAAAGGCTACCAGGGGCAGGGGTCGAGACCCAGTACTTC.

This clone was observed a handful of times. CDR3 sequence (DNA): TGTGCCAGCAGTACTCAACAGGGGGGTACGCAGTATTTT. It translates to CASSTQQGGTQYF. The chain carries TRBV12-3 or TRBV12-4 and TRBJ2-3, with TRBD1 matching 8 bases. This CDR3 is 13 amino acids long. The V and J ends lost 5 bases and 8 bases, in that order; junction bases with no gene match: 6.

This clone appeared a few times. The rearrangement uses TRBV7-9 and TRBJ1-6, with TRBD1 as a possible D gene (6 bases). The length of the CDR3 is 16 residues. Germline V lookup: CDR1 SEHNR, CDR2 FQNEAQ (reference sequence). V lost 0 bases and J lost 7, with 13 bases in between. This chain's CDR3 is CASSLAEGGRNSPLHF. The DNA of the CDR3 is TGTGCCAGCAGCTTAGCGGAGGGGGGGAGGAATTCACCCCTCCACTTT.

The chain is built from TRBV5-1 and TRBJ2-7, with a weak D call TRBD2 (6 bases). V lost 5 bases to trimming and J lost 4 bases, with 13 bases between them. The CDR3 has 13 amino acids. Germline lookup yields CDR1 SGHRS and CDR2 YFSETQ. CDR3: CASRSPAGYEQYF. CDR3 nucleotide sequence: TGCGCCAGCAGGAGCCCCGCGGGGTACGAGCAGTACTTC.

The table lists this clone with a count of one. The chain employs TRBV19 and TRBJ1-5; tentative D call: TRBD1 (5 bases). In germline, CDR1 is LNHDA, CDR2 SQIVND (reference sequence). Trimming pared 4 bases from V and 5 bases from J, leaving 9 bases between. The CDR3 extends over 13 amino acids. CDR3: CASSTGPHQPQHF. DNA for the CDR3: TGTGCCAGTAGTACAGGGCCCCATCAGCCCCAGCATTTT.

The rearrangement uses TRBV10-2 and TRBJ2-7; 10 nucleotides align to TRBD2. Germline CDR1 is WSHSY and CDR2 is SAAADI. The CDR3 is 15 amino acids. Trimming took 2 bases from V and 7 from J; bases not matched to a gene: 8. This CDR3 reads CASSEKREGRREQYF. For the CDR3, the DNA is TGCGCCAGCAGTGAGAAGCGGGAGGGCCGGCGGGAGCAGTACTTC.

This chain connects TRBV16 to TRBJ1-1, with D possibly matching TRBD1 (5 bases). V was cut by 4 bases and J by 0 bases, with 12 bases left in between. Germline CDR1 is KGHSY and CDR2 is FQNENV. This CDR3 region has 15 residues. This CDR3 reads CASSPTASMNTEAFF. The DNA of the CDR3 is TGTGCCAGCAGCCCGACAGCTTCCATGAACACTGAAGCTTTCTTT.

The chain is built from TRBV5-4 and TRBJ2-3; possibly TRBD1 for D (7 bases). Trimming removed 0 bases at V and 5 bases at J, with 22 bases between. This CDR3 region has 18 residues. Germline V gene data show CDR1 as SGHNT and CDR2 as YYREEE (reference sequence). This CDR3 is CASSLESWRAGGEDTQYF. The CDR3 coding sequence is TGTGCCAGCAGCTTGGAGTCGTGGAGGGCAGGGGGTGAAGATACGCAGTATTTT.

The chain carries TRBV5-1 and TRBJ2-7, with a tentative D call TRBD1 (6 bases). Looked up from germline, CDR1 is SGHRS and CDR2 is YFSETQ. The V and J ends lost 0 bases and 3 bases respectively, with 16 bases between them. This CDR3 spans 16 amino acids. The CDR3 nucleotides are TGCGCCAGCAGCTTGGAGGGACATTGGCTACTCTACGAGCAGTACTTC. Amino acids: CASSLEGHWLLYEQYF. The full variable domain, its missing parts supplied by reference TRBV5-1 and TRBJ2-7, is KAGVTQTPRYLIKTRGQQVTLSCSPISGHRSVSWYQQTPGQGLQFLFEYFSETQRNKGNFPGRFSGRQFSNSRSEMNVSTLELGDSALYLCASSLEGHWLLYEQYFGPGTRLTVT.

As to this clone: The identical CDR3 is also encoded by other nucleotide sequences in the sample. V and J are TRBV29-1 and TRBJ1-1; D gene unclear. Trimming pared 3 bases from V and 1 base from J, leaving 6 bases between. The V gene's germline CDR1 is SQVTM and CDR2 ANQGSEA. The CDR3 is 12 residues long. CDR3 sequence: CSVDRSNTEAFF. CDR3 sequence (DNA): TGCAGCGTTGACCGGTCGAACACTGAAGCTTTCTTT.

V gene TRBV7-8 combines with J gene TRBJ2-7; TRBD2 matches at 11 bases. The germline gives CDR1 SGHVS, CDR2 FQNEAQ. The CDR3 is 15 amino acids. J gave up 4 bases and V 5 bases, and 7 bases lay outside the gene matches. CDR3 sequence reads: CASSATSGSVYEQYF. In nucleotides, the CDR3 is TGTGCCAGCAGCGCAACTAGCGGGAGCGTTTACGAGCAGTACTTC. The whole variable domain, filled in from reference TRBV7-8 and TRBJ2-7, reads GAGVSQSPRYKVAKRGQDVALRCDPISGHVSLFWYQQALGQGPEFLTYFQNEAQLDKSGLPSDRFFAERPEGSVSTLKIQRTQQEDSAVYLCASSATSGSVYEQYFGPGTRLTVT.